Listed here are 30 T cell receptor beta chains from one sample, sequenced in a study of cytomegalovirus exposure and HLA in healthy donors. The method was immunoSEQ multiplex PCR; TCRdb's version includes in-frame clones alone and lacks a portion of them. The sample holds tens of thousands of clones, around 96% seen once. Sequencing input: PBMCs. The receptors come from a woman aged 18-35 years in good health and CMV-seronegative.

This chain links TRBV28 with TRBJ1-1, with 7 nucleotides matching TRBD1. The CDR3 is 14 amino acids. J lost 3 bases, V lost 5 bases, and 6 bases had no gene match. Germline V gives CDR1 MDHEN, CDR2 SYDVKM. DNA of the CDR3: TGTGCCAGCAGTCCCGAACAGGGGTACACTGAAGCTTTCTTT. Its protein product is CASSPEQGYTEAFF.

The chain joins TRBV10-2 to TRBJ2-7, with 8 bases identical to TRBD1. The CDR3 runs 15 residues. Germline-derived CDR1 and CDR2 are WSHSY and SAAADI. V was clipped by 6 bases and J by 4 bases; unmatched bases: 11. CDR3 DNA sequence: TGCGCCAGCAGCCCCGGGACAGGTGCCACGTACGAGCAGTACTTC. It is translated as CASSPGTGATYEQYF.

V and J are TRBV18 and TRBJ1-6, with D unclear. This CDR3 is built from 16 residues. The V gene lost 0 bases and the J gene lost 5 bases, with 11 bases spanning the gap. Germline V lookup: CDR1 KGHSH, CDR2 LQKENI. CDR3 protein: CASSPPYNINNSPLHF. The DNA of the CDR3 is TGTGCCAGCTCACCACCGTACAACATTAATAATTCACCCCTCCACTTT.

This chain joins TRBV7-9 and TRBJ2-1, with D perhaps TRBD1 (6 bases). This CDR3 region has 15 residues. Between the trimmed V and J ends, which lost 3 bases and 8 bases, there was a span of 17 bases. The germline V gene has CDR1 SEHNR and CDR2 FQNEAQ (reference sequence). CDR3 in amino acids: CASSLLGRDTDEQFF. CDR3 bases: TGTGCCAGCAGCTTGTTGGGCAGGGACACCGATGAGCAGTTCTTC.

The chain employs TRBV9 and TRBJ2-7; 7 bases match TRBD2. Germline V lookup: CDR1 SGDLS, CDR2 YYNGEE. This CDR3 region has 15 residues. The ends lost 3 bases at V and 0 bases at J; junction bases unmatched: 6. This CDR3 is CASSAASGTSYEQYF. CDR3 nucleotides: TGTGCCAGCAGCGCCGCTAGCGGCACCTCCTACGAGCAGTACTTC.

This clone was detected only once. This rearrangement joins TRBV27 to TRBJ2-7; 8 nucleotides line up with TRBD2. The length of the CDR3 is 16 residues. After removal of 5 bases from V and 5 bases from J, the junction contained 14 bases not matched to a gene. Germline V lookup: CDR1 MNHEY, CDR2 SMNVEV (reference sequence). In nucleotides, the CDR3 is TGTGCCAGCAGTATCAACATACGTAGCGGGATCCACGAGCAGTACTTC. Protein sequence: CASSINIRSGIHEQYF.

The CDR3 DNA is TGTGCCAGCAGTGCGACAGGGAGTATAGAGACCCAGTACTTC. It yields the protein CASSATGSIETQYF. The V call is TRBV28, the J call TRBJ2-5, with 7 bases aligning to TRBD1. The junction had 7 bases not matched to a gene; V was cut back by 5 bases and J by 4 bases. CDR1 is MDHEN, CDR2 SYDVKM, per germline. The CDR3 extends over 14 amino acids.

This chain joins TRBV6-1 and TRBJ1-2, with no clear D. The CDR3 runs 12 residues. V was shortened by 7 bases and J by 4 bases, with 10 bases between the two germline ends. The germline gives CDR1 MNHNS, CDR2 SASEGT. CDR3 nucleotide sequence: TGTGCCAGCATGAAGGAGGGCTATGGCTACACCTTC. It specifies CASMKEGYGYTF.

In DNA, the CDR3 is TGTGCCAGCGGAGACCAACAGGGGCGAAGAAGGAACACTGAAGCTTTCTTT. Amino acid sequence: CASGDQQGRRRNTEAFF. This chain joins TRBV27 and TRBJ1-1, with 7 bases fitting TRBD1. The germline V gene has CDR1 MNHEY and CDR2 SMNVEV (reference sequence). The junction had 16 bases not matched to a gene; V was cut back by 8 bases and J by 1 base. The CDR3 extends over 17 amino acids.

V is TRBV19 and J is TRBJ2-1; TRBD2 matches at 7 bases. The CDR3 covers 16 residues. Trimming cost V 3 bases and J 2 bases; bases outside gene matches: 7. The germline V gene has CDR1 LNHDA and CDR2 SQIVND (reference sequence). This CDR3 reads CASSMAPSGAYNEQFF. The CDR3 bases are TGTGCCAGTAGTATGGCCCCTAGCGGCGCCTACAATGAGCAGTTCTTC.

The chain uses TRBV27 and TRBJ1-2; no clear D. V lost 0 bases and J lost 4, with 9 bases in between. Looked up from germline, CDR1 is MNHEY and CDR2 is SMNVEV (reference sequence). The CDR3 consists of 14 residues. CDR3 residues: CASSLSNSPYGYTF. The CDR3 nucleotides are TGTGCCAGCAGTTTATCTAACAGCCCCTATGGCTACACCTTC.

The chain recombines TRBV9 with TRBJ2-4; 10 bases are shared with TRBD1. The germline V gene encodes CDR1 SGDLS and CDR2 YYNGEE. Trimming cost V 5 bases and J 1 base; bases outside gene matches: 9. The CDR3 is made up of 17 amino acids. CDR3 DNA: TGTGCCAGCAGTATAGCAGGGACAGGGGAGGCCAAAAACATTCAGTACTTC. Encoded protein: CASSIAGTGEAKNIQYF.

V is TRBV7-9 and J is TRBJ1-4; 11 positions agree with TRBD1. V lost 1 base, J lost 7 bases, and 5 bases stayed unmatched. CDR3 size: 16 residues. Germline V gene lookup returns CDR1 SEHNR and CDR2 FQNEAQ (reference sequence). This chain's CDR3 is CASSLVFGTGGEKLFF. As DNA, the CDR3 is TGTGCCAGCAGCTTAGTATTCGGGACAGGGGGTGAAAAACTGTTTTTT. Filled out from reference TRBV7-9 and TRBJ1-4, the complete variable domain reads DTGVSQNPRHKITKRGQNVTFRCDPISEHNRLYWYRQTLGQGPEFLTYFQNEAQLEKSRLLSDRFSAERPKGSFSTLEIQRTEQGDSAMYLCASSLVFGTGGEKLFFGSGTQLSVL.

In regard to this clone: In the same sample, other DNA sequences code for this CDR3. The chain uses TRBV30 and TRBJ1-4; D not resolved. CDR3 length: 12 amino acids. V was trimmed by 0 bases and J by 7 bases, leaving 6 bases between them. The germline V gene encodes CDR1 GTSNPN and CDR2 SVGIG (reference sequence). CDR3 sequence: CAWSVRGEKLFF. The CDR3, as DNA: TGTGCCTGGAGTGTACGAGGTGAAAAACTGTTTTTT.

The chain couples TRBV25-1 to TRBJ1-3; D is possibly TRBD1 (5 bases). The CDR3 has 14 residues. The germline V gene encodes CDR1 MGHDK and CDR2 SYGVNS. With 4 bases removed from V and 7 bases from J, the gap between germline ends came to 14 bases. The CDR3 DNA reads TGTGCCAGCAGTGTCACGACAGCCCAGAACACCATATATTTT. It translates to CASSVTTAQNTIYF. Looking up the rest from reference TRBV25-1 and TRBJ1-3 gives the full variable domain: EADIYQTPRYLVIGTGKKITLECSQTMGHDKMYWYQQDPGMELHLIHYSYGVNSTEKGDLSSESTVSRIRTEHFPLTLESARPSHTSQYLCASSVTTAQNTIYFGEGSWLTVV.

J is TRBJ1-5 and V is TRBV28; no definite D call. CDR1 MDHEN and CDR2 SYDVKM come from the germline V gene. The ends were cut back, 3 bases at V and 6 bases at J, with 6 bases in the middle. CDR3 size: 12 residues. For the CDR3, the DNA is TGTGCCAGCAGTTTCGGGGTTCAGCCCCAGCATTTT. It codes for CASSFGVQPQHF.

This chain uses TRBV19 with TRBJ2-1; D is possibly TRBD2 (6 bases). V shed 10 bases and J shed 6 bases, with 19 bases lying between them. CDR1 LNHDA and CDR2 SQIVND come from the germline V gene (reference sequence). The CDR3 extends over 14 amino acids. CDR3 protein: CATQWGGNSNEQFF. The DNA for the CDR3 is TGTGCCACTCAATGGGGCGGGAATTCCAATGAGCAGTTCTTC.

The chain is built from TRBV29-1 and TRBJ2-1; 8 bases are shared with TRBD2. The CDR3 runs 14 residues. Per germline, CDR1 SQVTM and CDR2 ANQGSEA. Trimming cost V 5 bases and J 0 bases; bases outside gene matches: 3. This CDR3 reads CSVRRGASYNEQFF. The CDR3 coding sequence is TGCAGCGTTCGGCGGGGGGCCTCCTACAATGAGCAGTTCTTC.

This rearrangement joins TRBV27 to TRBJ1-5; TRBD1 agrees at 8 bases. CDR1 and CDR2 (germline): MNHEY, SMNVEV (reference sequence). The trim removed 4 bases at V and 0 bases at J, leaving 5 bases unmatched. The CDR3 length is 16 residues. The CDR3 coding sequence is TGTGCCAGCAGTTCCCGGACAGGGTCTAGCAATCAGCCCCAGCATTTT. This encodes CASSSRTGSSNQPQHF.

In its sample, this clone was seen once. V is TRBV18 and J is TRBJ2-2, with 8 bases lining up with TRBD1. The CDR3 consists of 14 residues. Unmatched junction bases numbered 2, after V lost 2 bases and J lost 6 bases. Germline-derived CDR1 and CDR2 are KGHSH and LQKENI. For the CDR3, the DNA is TGTGCCAGCTCACCATCCAGGGGGCCCGGGGAGCTGTTTTTT. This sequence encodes CASSPSRGPGELFF.

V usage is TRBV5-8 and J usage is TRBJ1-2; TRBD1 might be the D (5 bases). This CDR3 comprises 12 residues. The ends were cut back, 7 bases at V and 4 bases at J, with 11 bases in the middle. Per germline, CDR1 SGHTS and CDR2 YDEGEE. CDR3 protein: CASGGTLYGYTF. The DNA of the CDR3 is TGTGCCAGCGGCGGGACGCTCTATGGCTACACCTTC.

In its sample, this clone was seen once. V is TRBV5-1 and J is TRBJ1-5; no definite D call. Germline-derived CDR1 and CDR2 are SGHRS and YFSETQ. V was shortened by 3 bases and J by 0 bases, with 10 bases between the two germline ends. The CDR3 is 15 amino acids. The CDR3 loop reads CASSSNPGSNQPQHF. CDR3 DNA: TGCGCCAGCAGCTCGAATCCGGGTAGCAATCAGCCCCAGCATTTT.

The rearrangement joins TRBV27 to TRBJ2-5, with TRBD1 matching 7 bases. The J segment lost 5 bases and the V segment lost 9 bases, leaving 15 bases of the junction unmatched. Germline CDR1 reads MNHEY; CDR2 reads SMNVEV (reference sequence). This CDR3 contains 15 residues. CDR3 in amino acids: CASATPRDSQETQYF. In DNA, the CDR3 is TGTGCCAGTGCGACGCCTAGGGACAGCCAGGAGACCCAGTACTTC.

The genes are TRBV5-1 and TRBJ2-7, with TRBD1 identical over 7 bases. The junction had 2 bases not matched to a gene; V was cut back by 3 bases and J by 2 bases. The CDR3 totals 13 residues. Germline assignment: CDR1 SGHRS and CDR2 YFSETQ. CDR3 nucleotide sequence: TGCGCCAGCAGCTGGGGGACAGCCTACGAGCAGTACTTC. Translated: CASSWGTAYEQYF.

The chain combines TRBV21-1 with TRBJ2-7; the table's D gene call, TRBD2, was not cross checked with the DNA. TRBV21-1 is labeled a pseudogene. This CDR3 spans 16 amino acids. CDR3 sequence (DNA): TGTGCCAGCAGCAAAGATAGCCCCGCGCTCTCCTACGAGCAGTACTTC. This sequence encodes CASSKDSPALSYEQYF.

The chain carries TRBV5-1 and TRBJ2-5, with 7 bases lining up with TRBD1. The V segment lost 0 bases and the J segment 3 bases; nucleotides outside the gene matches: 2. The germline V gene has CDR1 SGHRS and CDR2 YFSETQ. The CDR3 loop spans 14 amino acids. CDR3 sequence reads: CASSLGGQEETQYF. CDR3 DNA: TGCGCCAGCAGCTTGGGCGGACAGGAAGAGACCCAGTACTTC. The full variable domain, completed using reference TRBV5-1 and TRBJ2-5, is KAGVTQTPRYLIKTRGQQVTLSCSPISGHRSVSWYQQTPGQGLQFLFEYFSETQRNKGNFPGRFSGRQFSNSRSEMNVSTLELGDSALYLCASSLGGQEETQYFGPGTRLLVL.

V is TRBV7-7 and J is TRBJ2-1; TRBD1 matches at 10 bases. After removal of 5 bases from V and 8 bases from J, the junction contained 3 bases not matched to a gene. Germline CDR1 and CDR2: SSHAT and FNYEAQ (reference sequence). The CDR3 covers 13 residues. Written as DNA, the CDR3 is TGTGCCAGCAGCCGGGACAGGGGCGATGAGCAGTTCTTC. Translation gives CASSRDRGDEQFF.

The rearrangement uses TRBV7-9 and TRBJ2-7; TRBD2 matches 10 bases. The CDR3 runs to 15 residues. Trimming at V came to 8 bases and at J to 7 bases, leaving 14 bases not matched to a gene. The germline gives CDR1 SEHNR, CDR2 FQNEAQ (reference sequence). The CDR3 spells CASGKTSGLLSEQYF. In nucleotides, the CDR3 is TGTGCCAGCGGGAAGACTAGCGGGCTACTGAGTGAGCAGTACTTC.

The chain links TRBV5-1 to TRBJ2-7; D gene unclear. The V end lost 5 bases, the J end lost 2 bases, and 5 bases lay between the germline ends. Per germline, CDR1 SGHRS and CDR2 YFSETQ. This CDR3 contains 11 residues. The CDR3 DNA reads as TGCGCCAGCAGGGAGACCTACGAGCAGTACTTC. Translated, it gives CASRETYEQYF.

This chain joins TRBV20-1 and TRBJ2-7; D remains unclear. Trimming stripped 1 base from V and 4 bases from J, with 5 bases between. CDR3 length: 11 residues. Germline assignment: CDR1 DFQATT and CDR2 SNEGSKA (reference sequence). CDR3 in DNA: TGCAGTGCTAGAGTCGTTTACGAGCAGTACTTC. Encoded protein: CSARVVYEQYF.